Listed below are T cell receptor beta chains from one sample, sequenced in a study of neurological immune-mediated disorders. TCRdb itself ran the 5' RACE reads through MiXCR, one entry per CDR3 protein. The repertoire holds tens of thousands of distinct CDR3 sequences, with 10% as singletons. Specimen: PBMCs. The receptors were sampled from a woman aged 30 to 39 with HTLV-1-associated myelopathy (HAM/TSP). The CDR3 runs from the conserved cysteine through the conserved F or W. D genes are given only for firm matches. Size values are once, few and many counts, or a class for expanded clones, and some rows have none.

>many|TRBV10-3|-|TRBJ1-4
CAISEGRASTEKLFF
TGTGCCATCAGTGAGGGGAGGGCAAGCACGGAAAAACTGTTTTTT
>many|TRBV29-1|TRBD1|TRBJ1-2
CSVFATGRRGYGYTF
TGCAGCGTCTTCGCGACAGGGCGGCGTGGCTATGGCTACACCTTC
>many|TRBV5-6|-|TRBJ2-3
CASSLAGLSTDTQYF
TGTGCCAGCAGCCTCGCGGGGCTGTCAACAGATACGCAGTATTTT
>medium-sized|TRBV20-1|-|TRBJ2-2
CSAYQGWDTGELFF
TGCAGTGCTTATCAGGGGTGGGACACCGGGGAGCTGTTTTTT
>-|TRBV6-5|-|TRBJ1-2
CASSLGRSGYTF
TGTGCCAGCAGCCTCGGTAGATCTGGCTACACCTTC
>many|TRBV5-1|TRBD2|TRBJ2-2
CASSLAGDTGELFF
TGCGCCAGCAGCTTAGCGGGGGACACCGGGGAGCTGTTTTTT
>many|TRBV20-1|TRBD1|TRBJ1-5
CSASIRGSNQPQHF
TGCAGTGCTAGTATCAGGGGGAGCAATCAGCCCCAGCATTTT
>many|TRBV20-1|-|TRBJ1-6
CSARDLRGDNSPLHF
TGCAGTGCTAGAGATTTGCGGGGGGATAATTCACCCCTCCACTTT
>many|TRBV20-1|TRBD1|TRBJ1-1
CSAGTGGGLHTEAFF
TGCAGTGCTGGGACAGGAGGTGGGTTGCACACTGAAGCTTTCTTT
>-|TRBV5-1|TRBD1|TRBJ2-1
CASSRQGVGYNEQFF
TGTGCCAGCAGCCGACAGGGGGTGGGATACAATGAGCAGTTCTTC
>few|TRBV6-5|-|TRBJ1-1
CASSYSNRQNTEAFF
TGTGCCAGCAGTTACTCGAACAGACAGAACACTGAAGCTTTCTTT
>-|TRBV19|-|TRBJ1-5
CATEGGYNQPQRF
TGTGCCACCGAGGGAGGTTACAATCAACCCCAGCGTTTT
>many|TRBV5-1|-|TRBJ2-2
CASSQVLVTTGELFF
TGCGCCAGCAGCCAGGTTTTGGTAACCACCGGGGAGCTGTTTTTT
>many|TRBV5-4|TRBD2|TRBJ2-3
CASSLVTAGGTDTQYF
TGTGCCAGCAGCTTGGTAACAGCGGGGGGAACAGATACGCAGTATTTT
>many|TRBV7-2|-|TRBJ1-1
CASSLAYRKNTEAFF
TGTGCCAGCAGCTTAGCGTACCGCAAGAACACTGAAGCTTTCTTT
>many|TRBV9|-|TRBJ1-2
CASSQYQSNYGYTF
TGTGCCAGCAGCCAATACCAGAGTAACTATGGCTACACCTTC
>many|TRBV7-2|-|TRBJ1-2
CASSLIGVDYGYTF
TGTGCCAGCAGCTTAATAGGGGTTGACTATGGCTACACCTTC
>many|TRBV12-3/TRBV12-4|-|TRBJ1-2
CAVSQSREFYGYTF
TGTGCCGTGAGTCAATCGCGGGAGTTTTATGGCTACACCTTC
>many|TRBV2|-|TRBJ2-1
CASSGGAYNEQFF
TGTGCCAGCAGTGGGGGGGCCTACAATGAGCAGTTCTTC
>many|TRBV6-6|-|TRBJ1-2
CASSQNYGYTF
TGTGCCAGCAGCCAAAACTATGGCTACACCTTC
>-|TRBV20-1|TRBD2|TRBJ2-7
CSASGTSGSHEQYF
TGCAGTGCCAGTGGTACTAGCGGGTCCCACGAGCAGTACTTC
>many|TRBV20-1|TRBD2|TRBJ2-3
CSARVGMNRLARTDTQYF
TGCAGTGCTAGAGTAGGGATGAATCGACTAGCCCGCACAGATACGCAGTATTTT
>many|TRBV20-1|TRBD2|TRBJ2-1
CSARGSRGATYNEQFF
TGCAGTGCTAGAGGTTCGCGGGGGGCCACCTACAATGAGCAGTTCTTC
>many|TRBV6-6|TRBD2|TRBJ2-7
CASSYSVWDYRYEQYF
TGTGCCAGCAGTTACTCGGTCTGGGACTACCGTTACGAGCAGTACTTC
>few|TRBV5-1|TRBD1|TRBJ2-2
CASRAASGTGIRGELYF
TGCGCCAGCAGGGCGGCATCCGGGACAGGGATTCGCGGGGAGCTGTATTTT
>-|TRBV20-1|-|TRBJ1-1
CSAHQTARKTEAFF
TGCAGTGCTCACCAGACAGCGCGGAAGACTGAAGCTTTCTTT
>many|TRBV20-1|-|TRBJ2-2
CSATQQGSITGELFF
TGCAGTGCCACCCAACAGGGATCAATCACCGGGGAGCTGTTTTTT
>few|TRBV7-8|-|TRBJ2-7
CASSLGGHEQYF
TGTGCCAGCAGCTTAGGCGGCCACGAGCAGTACTTC
>few|TRBV7-8|-|TRBJ1-2
CASSLGGQYGYTF
TGTGCCAGCAGCTTAGGGGGCCAGTATGGCTACACCTTC
>many|TRBV2|TRBD1|TRBJ1-1
CASSSQGTQTRAEAFF
TGTGCCAGCAGTTCACAGGGGACTCAAACGCGGGCTGAAGCTTTCTTT
>medium-sized|TRBV20-1|TRBD1|TRBJ1-3
CGGGITGNTIYF
TGTGGAGGGGGCATTACTGGAAACACCATATATTTT
>-|TRBV20-1|-|TRBJ2-1
CSARQDTYYNEQLF
TGCAGTGCTAGACAGGATACCTACTACAATGAGCAGTTATTC
>many|TRBV20-1|-|TRBJ2-7
CSAVENYEQYF
TGCAGTGCTGTCGAGAACTACGAGCAGTACTTC
>few|TRBV11-2|-|TRBJ1-1
CASSLFSPGKMNTEAFF
TGTGCCAGCAGCTTATTCTCTCCAGGAAAGATGAACACTGAAGCTTTCTTT
>many|TRBV10-3|-|TRBJ2-2
CAISHGNTGELFF
TGTGCCATCAGTCACGGAAACACCGGGGAGCTGTTTTTT
>many|TRBV20-1|-|TRBJ2-2
CSARDGANTGELFF
TGCAGTGCTAGAGACGGCGCGAACACCGGGGAGCTGTTTTTT
>medium-sized|TRBV5-5|-|TRBJ1-1
CASSLSRGGITEAFF
TGTGCCAGCAGCTTGTCCCGGGGGGGGATCACTGAAGCTTTCTTT
>many|TRBV20-1|TRBD1|TRBJ2-3
CSAPRTGIDTQYF
TGCAGTGCTCCACGGACAGGAATAGATACGCAGTATTTT
>many|TRBV29-1|-|TRBJ2-7
CSVEESTGTTYEQYF
TGCAGCGTTGAAGAGTCGACCGGGACCACCTACGAGCAGTACTTC
>many|TRBV10-1|TRBD2|TRBJ2-3
CASSEPAGGTDTQYF
TGCGCCAGCAGTGAGCCAGCGGGGGGCACAGATACGCAGTATTTT
>many|TRBV29-1|TRBD1|TRBJ2-3
CSADRGADTQYF
TGCAGCGCAGACAGGGGTGCAGATACGCAGTATTTT
>many|TRBV6-5|-|TRBJ1-2
CASSSRSGYTF
TGTGCCAGCAGTTCTCGGAGTGGCTACACCTTC
>many|TRBV12-5|-|TRBJ1-1
CASGFSLGTEAFF
TGTGCTAGTGGTTTTAGCCTGGGGACTGAAGCTTTCTTT
>-|TRBV5-1|-|TRBJ1-4
CASSFYICSARDREATNEKLFF
-
>many|TRBV7-8|TRBD1|TRBJ2-2
CASSPGQGYTGELFF
TGTGCCAGCAGCCCTGGACAGGGGTATACCGGGGAGCTGTTTTTT
>many|TRBV20-1|TRBD2|TRBJ2-6
CSARALSGGGGANVLTF
TGCAGTGCCAGAGCCCTTAGCGGGGGGGGTGGGGCCAACGTCCTGACTTTC
>many|TRBV24-1|-|TRBJ2-7
CATSDLSRGYEQYF
TGTGCCACCAGTGATCTATCTAGGGGTTACGAGCAGTACTTC
>many|TRBV9|TRBD1|TRBJ1-2
CASTLLLDRVDGYTF
TGTGCCAGCACCTTGTTATTAGACAGGGTTGATGGCTACACCTTC
>many|TRBV11-2|-|TRBJ1-1
CASSFGGGTTEAFF
TGTGCCAGCAGCTTCGGCGGGGGAACCACTGAAGCTTTCTTT
>many|TRBV20-1|TRBD1|TRBJ2-7
CSARQAPDRATYEQYF
TGCAGTGCTAGACAGGCGCCGGACAGGGCAACCTACGAGCAGTACTTC
>-|TRBV5-1|-|TRBJ2-7
CASSFTSGSQYF
TGCGCCAGCAGCTTCACCTCGGGGTCCCAGTACTTC
>many|TRBV20-1|-|TRBJ1-1
CSARTSGGPEAFF
TGCAGTGCCCGAACGAGTGGAGGGCCTGAAGCTTTCTTT
>many|TRBV20-1|TRBD2|TRBJ2-1
CSANPGGEADEQFF
TGCAGTGCGAACCCGGGAGGCGAAGCGGATGAGCAGTTCTTC
>many|TRBV12-3/TRBV12-4|-|TRBJ2-7
CASSYFPSYEQYF
TGTGCCAGCAGTTATTTTCCCTCCTACGAGCAGTACTTC
>few|TRBV3-1|-|TRBJ1-2
CASSQDGTGIYGYTF
TGTGCCAGCAGCCAAGACGGAACAGGGATCTATGGCTACACCTTC
>many|TRBV20-1|TRBD2|TRBJ2-7
CSARGGLGGEQYF
TGCAGTGCTAGAGGAGGACTAGGAGGCGAGCAGTACTTC